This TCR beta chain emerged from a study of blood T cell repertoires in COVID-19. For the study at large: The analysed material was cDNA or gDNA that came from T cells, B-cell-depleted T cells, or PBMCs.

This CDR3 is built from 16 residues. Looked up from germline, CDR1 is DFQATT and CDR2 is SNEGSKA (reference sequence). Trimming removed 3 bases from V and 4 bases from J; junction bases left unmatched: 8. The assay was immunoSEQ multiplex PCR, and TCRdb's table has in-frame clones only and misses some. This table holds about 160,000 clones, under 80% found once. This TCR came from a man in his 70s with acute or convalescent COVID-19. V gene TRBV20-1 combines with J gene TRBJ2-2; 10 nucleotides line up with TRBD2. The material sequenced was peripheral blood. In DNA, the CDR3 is TGCAGTGCTAGTCGGACTAGCGGAGGGGGCACCGGGGAGCTGTTTTTT. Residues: CSASRTSGGGTGELFF.